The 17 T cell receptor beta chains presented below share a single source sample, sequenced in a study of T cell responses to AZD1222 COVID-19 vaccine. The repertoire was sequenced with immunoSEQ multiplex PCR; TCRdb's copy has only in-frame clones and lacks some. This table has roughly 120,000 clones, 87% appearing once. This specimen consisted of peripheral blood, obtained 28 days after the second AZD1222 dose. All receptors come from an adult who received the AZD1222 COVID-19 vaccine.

The CDR3, as DNA: TGTGCCAGCAGTCGACAGGGGGGCGAAAAACTGTTTTTT. It yields the protein CASSRQGGEKLFF. The rearrangement links TRBV2 to TRBJ1-4, with 9 bases that match TRBD1. CDR1 SNHLY and CDR2 FYNNEI come from the germline V gene. Trimming took 5 bases from V and 8 from J; bases not matched to a gene: 3. The CDR3 covers 13 residues.

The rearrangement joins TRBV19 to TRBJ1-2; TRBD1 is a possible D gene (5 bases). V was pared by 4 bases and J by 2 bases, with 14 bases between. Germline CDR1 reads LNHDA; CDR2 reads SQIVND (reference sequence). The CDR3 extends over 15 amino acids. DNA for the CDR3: TGTGCCAGTAGTAACACGGGGCGGTTCAACTATGGCTACACCTTC. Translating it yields CASSNTGRFNYGYTF.

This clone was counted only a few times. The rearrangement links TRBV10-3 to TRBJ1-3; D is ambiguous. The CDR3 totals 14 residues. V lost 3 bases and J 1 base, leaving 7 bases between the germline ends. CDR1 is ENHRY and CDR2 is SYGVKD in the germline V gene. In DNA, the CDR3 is TGTGCCATCAGTGAAGTAACATCTGGAAACACCATATATTTT. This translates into CAISEVTSGNTIYF.

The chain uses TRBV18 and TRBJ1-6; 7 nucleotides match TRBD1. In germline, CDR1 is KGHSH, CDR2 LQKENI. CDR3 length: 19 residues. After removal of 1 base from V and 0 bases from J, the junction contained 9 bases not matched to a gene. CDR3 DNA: TGTGCCAGCTCACCACAAACGGGACAGCGCAGCTCCTATAATTCACCCCTCCACTTT. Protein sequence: CASSPQTGQRSSYNSPLHF.

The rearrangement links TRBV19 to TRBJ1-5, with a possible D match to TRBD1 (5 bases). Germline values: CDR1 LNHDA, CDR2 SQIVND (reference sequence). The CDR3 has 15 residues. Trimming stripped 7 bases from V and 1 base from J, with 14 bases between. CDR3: CASNLMGESNQPQHF. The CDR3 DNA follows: TGTGCCAGTAATCTAATGGGGGAAAGCAATCAGCCCCAGCATTTT.

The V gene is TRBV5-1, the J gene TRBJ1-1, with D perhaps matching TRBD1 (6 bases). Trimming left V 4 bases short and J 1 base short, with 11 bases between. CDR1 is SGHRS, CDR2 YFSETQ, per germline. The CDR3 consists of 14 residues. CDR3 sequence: CASSLPGQNTEAFF. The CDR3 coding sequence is TGCGCCAGCAGCCTGCCGGGACAGAACACTGAAGCTTTCTTT.

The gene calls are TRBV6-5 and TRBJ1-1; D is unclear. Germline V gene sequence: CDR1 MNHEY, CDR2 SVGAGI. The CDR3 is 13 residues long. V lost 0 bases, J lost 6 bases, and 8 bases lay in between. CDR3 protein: CASSYSGRPEAFF. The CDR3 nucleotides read TGTGCCAGCAGTTACTCGGGGAGACCTGAAGCTTTCTTT.

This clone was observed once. The CDR3 DNA follows: TGTGCAAATGCTGAGGGTGTTCGCACTGAAGCTTTCTTT. It specifies CANAEGVRTEAFF. The V gene is TRBV12-2, the J gene TRBJ1-1. TRBV12-2 represents a pseudogene. The CDR3 extends over 13 amino acids.

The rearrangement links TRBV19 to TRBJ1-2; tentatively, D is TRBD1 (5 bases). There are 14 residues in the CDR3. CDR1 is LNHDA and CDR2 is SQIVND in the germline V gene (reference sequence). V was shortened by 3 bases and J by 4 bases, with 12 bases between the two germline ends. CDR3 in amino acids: CASSMGRTSYGYTF. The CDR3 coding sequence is TGTGCCAGTAGTATGGGTCGGACAAGCTATGGCTACACCTTC.

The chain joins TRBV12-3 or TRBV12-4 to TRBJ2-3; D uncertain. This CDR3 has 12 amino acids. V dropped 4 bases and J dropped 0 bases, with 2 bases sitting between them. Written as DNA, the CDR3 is TGTGCCAGCAGTTCTAGCACAGATACGCAGTATTTT. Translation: CASSSSTDTQYF.

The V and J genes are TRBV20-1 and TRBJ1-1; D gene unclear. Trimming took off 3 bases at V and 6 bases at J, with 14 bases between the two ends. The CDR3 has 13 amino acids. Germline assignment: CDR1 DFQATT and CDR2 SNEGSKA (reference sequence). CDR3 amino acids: CSASSTFHSEAFF. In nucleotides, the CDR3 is TGCAGTGCTAGTTCGACATTTCATTCTGAAGCTTTCTTT.

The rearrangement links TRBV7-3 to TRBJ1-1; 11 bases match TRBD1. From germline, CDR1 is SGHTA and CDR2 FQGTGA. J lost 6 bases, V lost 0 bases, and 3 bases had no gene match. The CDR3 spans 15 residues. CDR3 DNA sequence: TGTGCCAGCAGCTTAACACAGGGACAGGGGGCTGAAGCTTTCTTT. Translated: CASSLTQGQGAEAFF. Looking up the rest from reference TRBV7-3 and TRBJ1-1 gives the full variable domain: GAGVSQTPSNKVTEKGKYVELRCDPISGHTALYWYRQSLGQGPEFLIYFQGTGAADDSGLPNDRFFAVRPEGSVSTLKIQRTERGDSAVYLCASSLTQGQGAEAFFGQGTRLTVV.

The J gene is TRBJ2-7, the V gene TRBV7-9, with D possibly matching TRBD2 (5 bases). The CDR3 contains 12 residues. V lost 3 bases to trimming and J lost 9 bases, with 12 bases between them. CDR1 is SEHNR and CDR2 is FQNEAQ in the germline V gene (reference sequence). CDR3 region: CASSLTGEGQYF. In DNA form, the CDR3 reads TGTGCCAGCAGCTTGACTGGCGAGGGGCAGTACTTC.

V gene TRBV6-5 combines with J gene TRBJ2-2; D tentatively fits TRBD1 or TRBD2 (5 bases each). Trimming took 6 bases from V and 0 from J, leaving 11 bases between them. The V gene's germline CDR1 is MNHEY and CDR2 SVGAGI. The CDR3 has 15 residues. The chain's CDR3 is CASRTGRTNTGELFF. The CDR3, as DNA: TGTGCCAGCAGGACGGGACGGACGAACACCGGGGAGCTGTTTTTT.

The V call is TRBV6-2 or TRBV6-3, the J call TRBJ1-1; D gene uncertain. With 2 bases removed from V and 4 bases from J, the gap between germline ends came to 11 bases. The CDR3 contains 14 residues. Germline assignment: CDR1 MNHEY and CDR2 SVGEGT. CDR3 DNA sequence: TGTGCCAGCAGTTACAAGGGTTGGATCACTGAAGCTTTCTTT. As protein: CASSYKGWITEAFF.

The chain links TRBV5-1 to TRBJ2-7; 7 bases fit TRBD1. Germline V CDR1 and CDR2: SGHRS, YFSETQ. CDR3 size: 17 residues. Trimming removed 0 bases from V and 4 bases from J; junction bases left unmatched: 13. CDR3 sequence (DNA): TGCGCCAGCAGCTTGGACACAGGGGTTGAATTCCGTTACGAGCAGTACTTC. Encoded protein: CASSLDTGVEFRYEQYF. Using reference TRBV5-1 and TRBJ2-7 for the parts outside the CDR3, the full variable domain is KAGVTQTPRYLIKTRGQQVTLSCSPISGHRSVSWYQQTPGQGLQFLFEYFSETQRNKGNFPGRFSGRQFSNSRSEMNVSTLELGDSALYLCASSLDTGVEFRYEQYFGPGTRLTVT.

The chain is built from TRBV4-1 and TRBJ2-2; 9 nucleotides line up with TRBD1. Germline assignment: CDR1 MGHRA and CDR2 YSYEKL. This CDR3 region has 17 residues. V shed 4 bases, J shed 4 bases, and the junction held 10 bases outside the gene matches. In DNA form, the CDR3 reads TGCGCCAGCAGCCGTGAACAGGGGGCTAGGAGCACCGGGGAGCTGTTTTTT. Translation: CASSREQGARSTGELFF.